These T cell receptor beta chains were read from a single sample in a study of cytomegalovirus exposure and HLA in healthy donors. The method was immunoSEQ multiplex PCR; TCRdb's version includes in-frame clones alone and lacks a portion of them. The sample consists of about 38,000 clones, 85% to 95% of them appearing once. The specimen sequenced was PBMCs. These TCRs come from a man younger than 35 in good health and CMV-seronegative. Both conserved end residues are part of each CDR3. D genes are given only for firm matches. The size entry is marked missing in some rows and otherwise reads once, few, many or a size class.

V gene	clone size	D gene	J gene	CDR3 protein	CDR3 DNA
TRBV2	NA	TRBD2	TRBJ2-1	CASRRTGLAGENEQFF	TGTGCCAGCAGAAGGACGGGACTAGCGGGGGAAAATGAGCAGTTCTTC
TRBV12-5	NA	NA	TRBJ2-5	CASGSTLWAETQYF	TGTGCTAGTGGTTCCACCCTGTGGGCCGAGACCCAGTACTTC
TRBV2	NA	NA	TRBJ1-2	CASSDLRSVNYGYTF	TGTGCCAGCAGTGATTTGAGGTCCGTTAACTATGGCTACACCTTC
TRBV4-1	NA	TRBD2	TRBJ2-7	CASSQDSRGETYEQYF	TGCGCCAGCAGCCAAGATTCTCGGGGGGAAACCTACGAGCAGTACTTC
TRBV27	NA	NA	TRBJ2-3	CASAGPTDTQYF	TGTGCCAGCGCGGGACCCACAGATACGCAGTATTTT
TRBV6-1	NA	TRBD2	TRBJ2-7	CASSEGLAEYF	TGTGCCAGCAGCGAGGGGCTAGCGGAGTACTTC
TRBV10-1	NA	TRBD2	TRBJ2-1	CASSESSGRMEQFF	TGCGCCAGCAGTGAGTCAAGCGGGAGGATGGAGCAGTTCTTC
TRBV12-5	NA	TRBD1	TRBJ1-4	CASGLVPGQELFF	TGTGCTAGTGGTTTGGTCCCAGGACAGGAACTGTTTTTT
TRBV6-1	NA	NA	TRBJ1-5	CASKVRGTSDQPQHF	TGTGCCAGCAAGGTACGGGGCACTAGCGACCAGCCCCAGCATTTT
TRBV18	NA	TRBD1	TRBJ1-2	CASTPDRGDGYTF	TGTGCCAGCACCCCGGACAGGGGAGATGGCTACACCTTC
TRBV20-1	NA	NA	TRBJ2-3	CSARVGVPQYF	TGCAGTGCTAGAGTAGGGGTCCCGCAGTATTTT
TRBV13	once	NA	TRBJ1-1	CASSPARAEAFF	TGTGCCAGCAGCCCCGCGCGGGCTGAAGCTTTCTTT
TRBV9	NA	TRBD1	TRBJ2-1	CASSAHTGTGSNEQFF	TGTGCCAGCAGCGCCCACACCGGGACAGGGTCCAATGAGCAGTTCTTC
TRBV6-5	NA	NA	TRBJ1-1	CASSPEGEGNTEAFF	TGTGCCAGCAGCCCAGAGGGGGAGGGGAACACTGAAGCTTTCTTT
TRBV9	NA	TRBD2	TRBJ2-7	CASSPMGGPEEQYF	TGTGCCAGCAGCCCGATGGGAGGGCCGGAAGAGCAGTACTTC
TRBV14	NA	TRBD2	TRBJ2-7	CASSQLLAGGPNEQYF	TGTGCCAGCAGCCAATTATTAGCGGGAGGGCCAAACGAGCAGTACTTC
TRBV9	NA	NA	TRBJ2-7	CASSVGPGSYEQYF	TGTGCCAGCAGCGTAGGGCCAGGGTCCTACGAGCAGTACTTC
TRBV2	NA	NA	TRBJ2-6	CASSESSGANVLTF	TGTGCCAGCAGTGAGAGCTCTGGGGCCAACGTCCTGACTTTC
TRBV29-1	NA	TRBD1	TRBJ1-2	CSVEGGQAWGYGYTF	TGCAGCGTTGAAGGGGGACAGGCCTGGGGCTATGGCTACACCTTC
TRBV5-1	NA	TRBD1	TRBJ1-2	CASSRQGAEGYTF	TGCGCCAGCAGCAGGCAGGGGGCGGAGGGCTACACCTTC
TRBV28	NA	NA	TRBJ1-3	CASSKTSSGNTIYF	TGTGCCAGCAGTAAAACGAGCTCTGGAAACACCATATATTTT
TRBV6-1	NA	NA	TRBJ1-1	CASMVGRVRTEAFF	TGTGCCAGCATGGTGGGCAGGGTAAGGACTGAAGCTTTCTTT
TRBV6-5	NA	TRBD1	TRBJ1-5	CASSRGQDGQPQHF	TGTGCCAGCAGCAGAGGACAGGACGGTCAGCCCCAGCATTTT
TRBV5-1	NA	NA	TRBJ1-1	CASKLQTKAEAFF	TGCGCCAGCAAGTTACAGACCAAAGCTGAAGCTTTCTTT
TRBV7-6	NA	TRBD2	TRBJ2-1	CASSPVGGGRNEQFF	TGTGCCAGCAGCCCCGTCGGGGGGGGTAGGAATGAGCAGTTCTTC
TRBV30	NA	TRBD1	TRBJ1-1	CAWNRGGTEAFF	TGTGCCTGGAACAGGGGGGGAACTGAAGCTTTCTTT
TRBV2	NA	TRBD1	TRBJ2-5	CASSVPGQGETQYF	TGTGCCAGCAGTGTGCCGGGACAGGGGGAGACCCAGTACTTC
TRBV11-2	NA	TRBD1	TRBJ2-1	CASSWDSDEQFF	TGTGCCAGCAGCTGGGACAGCGATGAGCAGTTCTTC
TRBV9	NA	TRBD2	TRBJ2-7	CASSVGLAGRYEQYF	TGTGCCAGCAGCGTAGGGTTAGCGGGACGCTACGAGCAGTACTTC
TRBV7-2	NA	TRBD2	TRBJ2-2	CASSLGTSGIVTGELFF	TGTGCCAGCAGCTTAGGGACTAGCGGGATAGTCACCGGGGAGCTGTTTTTT
TRBV9	NA	NA	TRBJ2-5	CASSGGGVWETQYF	TGTGCCAGCAGCGGTGGAGGAGTCTGGGAGACCCAGTACTTC
TRBV27	once	NA	TRBJ2-1	CASRRGVGTQGTNEQFF	TGTGCCAGCAGGAGAGGCGTTGGGACCCAGGGGACGAATGAGCAGTTCTTC
TRBV7-9	NA	TRBD2	TRBJ2-1	CASSSGKLAGGLTEQFF	TGTGCCAGCAGCTCCGGGAAACTAGCGGGAGGTTTGACTGAGCAGTTCTTC
TRBV5-1	NA	TRBD1	TRBJ2-7	CASGSGGGTYEQYF	TGCGCCAGCGGTTCAGGGGGCGGTACCTACGAGCAGTACTTC
TRBV30	NA	NA	TRBJ1-6	CAWIQGQNSPLHF	TGTGCCTGGATCCAAGGACAGAATTCACCCCTCCACTTT
TRBV9	NA	NA	TRBJ2-3	CASSVGSGVTDTQYF	TGTGCCAGCAGCGTAGGTTCGGGAGTCACAGATACGCAGTATTTT
TRBV27	NA	NA	TRBJ2-1	CASSFKTGFGVVNEQFF	TGTGCCAGCAGTTTCAAAACAGGGTTTGGGGTCGTCAATGAGCAGTTCTTC
TRBV2	few	TRBD1	TRBJ1-4	CASKGGLNEKLFF	TGTGCCAGCAAAGGGGGCCTTAATGAAAAACTGTTTTTT
TRBV27	NA	NA	TRBJ2-2	CASSSDSLTGELFF	TGTGCCAGCAGTTCGGACAGCCTCACCGGGGAGCTGTTTTTT
TRBV2	NA	NA	TRBJ1-1	CASRGLATPSGEAFF	TGTGCCAGCAGGGGGCTGGCCACCCCCTCCGGGGAAGCTTTCTTT
TRBV9	NA	TRBD2	TRBJ2-2	CASSLQTSGRAGELFF	TGTGCCAGCAGCCTACAGACTAGCGGGAGGGCCGGGGAGCTGTTTTTT
TRBV5-4	NA	TRBD1	TRBJ2-7	CASSLPGQGIYEQYF	TGTGCCAGCAGCTTGCCGGGACAGGGGATTTACGAGCAGTACTTC
TRBV19	NA	NA	TRBJ2-1	CASSILQGMSSYNEQFF	TGTGCCAGTAGCATTCTACAGGGTATGTCGTCCTACAATGAGCAGTTCTTC
TRBV5-6	NA	TRBD1	TRBJ2-5	CASSYGTGEETQYF	TGTGCCAGCAGCTATGGAACAGGGGAAGAGACCCAGTACTTC
TRBV7-6	once	NA	TRBJ1-2	CASSLETGRGYTF	TGTGCCAGCAGCTTAGAAACAGGCCGCGGCTACACCTTC
TRBV12-5	NA	NA	TRBJ1-1	CASGLVGGVGAFF	TGTGCTAGTGGTTTGGTGGGGGGGGTTGGAGCTTTCTTT
TRBV6-4	NA	TRBD2	TRBJ2-3	CASSDSKRGGPDTQYF	TGTGCCAGCAGTGACTCCAAGCGGGGGGGCCCAGATACGCAGTATTTT
TRBV2	NA	TRBD2	TRBJ2-1	CASVLSGSWDNEQFF	TGTGCCAGCGTTCTTAGCGGGAGTTGGGACAATGAGCAGTTCTTC
TRBV27	NA	NA	TRBJ2-3	CASSKAIEADTQYF	TGTGCCAGCAGCAAGGCGATCGAAGCGGATACGCAGTATTTT
TRBV19	NA	TRBD2	TRBJ2-7	CASSIGQREDEQYF	TGTGCCAGTAGTATAGGCCAGCGGGAGGACGAGCAGTACTTC
TRBV2	NA	TRBD2	TRBJ2-1	CASSLAGGYNEQFF	TGTGCCAGCAGCCTAGCGGGCGGTTACAATGAGCAGTTCTTC
TRBV19	NA	NA	TRBJ1-2	CASSPSIIRGGYTF	TGTGCCAGTAGCCCCTCAATAATACGGGGAGGCTACACCTTC
TRBV7-9	NA	NA	TRBJ1-1	CASSLEGAMNTEAFF	TGTGCCAGCAGCTTAGAGGGAGCGATGAACACTGAAGCTTTCTTT